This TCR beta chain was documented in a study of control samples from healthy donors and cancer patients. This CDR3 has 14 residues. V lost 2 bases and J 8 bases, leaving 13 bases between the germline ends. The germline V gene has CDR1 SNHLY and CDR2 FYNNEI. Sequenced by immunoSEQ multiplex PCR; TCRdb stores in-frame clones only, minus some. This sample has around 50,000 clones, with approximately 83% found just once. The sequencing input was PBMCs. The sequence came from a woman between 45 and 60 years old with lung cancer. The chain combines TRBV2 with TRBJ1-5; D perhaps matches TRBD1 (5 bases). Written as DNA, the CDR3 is TGTGCCAGCAGTGAAAAGGGGTTATGGGAGCCCCAGCATTTT. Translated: CASSEKGLWEPQHF. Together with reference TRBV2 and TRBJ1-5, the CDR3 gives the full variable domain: EPEVTQTPSHQVTQMGQEVILRCVPISNHLYFYWYRQILGQKVEFLVSFYNNEISEKSEIFDDQFSVERPDGSNFTLKIRSTKLEDSAMYFCASSEKGLWEPQHFGDGTRLSIL.